The 4 T cell receptor beta chains presented below share a single source sample, sequenced in a study of T cell repertoires in ileal Crohn's disease. Only in-frame clones appear in the TCRdb table, and some are missing; sequencing was by immunoSEQ multiplex PCR. The profile shows about 8,400 clones, 70% to 90% of them singletons. Input material: ileal tissue. These receptors were obtained from an adult with Crohn's disease.

In this sample, this clone turned up once. This chain joins TRBV5-1 and TRBJ2-5; 7 bases match TRBD2. CDR1 SGHRS and CDR2 YFSETQ come from the germline V gene. There are 14 residues in the CDR3. V was clipped by 2 bases and J by 5 bases; unmatched bases: 6. As DNA, the CDR3 is TGCGCCAGCAGCTTTGGGCGGGAGAGGGAGACCCAGTACTTC. It specifies CASSFGRERETQYF.

V is TRBV6-5 and J is TRBJ2-3; D may be TRBD2 (6 bases). CDR1 is MNHEY and CDR2 is SVGAGI in the germline V gene. The CDR3 is made up of 15 amino acids. Between the trimmed V and J ends, which lost 6 bases and 6 bases, there was a span of 19 bases. The CDR3 here is CASRDAGLQSDTQYF. In DNA, the CDR3 is TGTGCCAGCAGGGACGCGGGACTCCAGAGTGATACGCAGTATTTT.

The V gene is TRBV11-3, the J gene TRBJ2-1, with 9 bases fitting TRBD2. Germline CDR1 is SGHNT and CDR2 is YENEEA. Unmatched junction bases numbered 2, after V lost 3 bases and J lost 5 bases. This CDR3 has 14 residues. The CDR3: CASSFSGRHNEQFF. CDR3 coding DNA: TGTGCCAGCAGCTTTAGCGGGAGACACAATGAGCAGTTCTTC.

The J gene is TRBJ2-1, the V gene TRBV19; D is unresolved. From germline, CDR1 is LNHDA and CDR2 SQIVND (reference sequence). V was trimmed by 3 bases and J by 3 bases, leaving 12 bases between them. The CDR3 has 15 residues. The CDR3 loop is CASSIWPVNYNEQFF. The CDR3 bases are TGTGCCAGTAGTATCTGGCCAGTGAACTACAATGAGCAGTTCTTC.